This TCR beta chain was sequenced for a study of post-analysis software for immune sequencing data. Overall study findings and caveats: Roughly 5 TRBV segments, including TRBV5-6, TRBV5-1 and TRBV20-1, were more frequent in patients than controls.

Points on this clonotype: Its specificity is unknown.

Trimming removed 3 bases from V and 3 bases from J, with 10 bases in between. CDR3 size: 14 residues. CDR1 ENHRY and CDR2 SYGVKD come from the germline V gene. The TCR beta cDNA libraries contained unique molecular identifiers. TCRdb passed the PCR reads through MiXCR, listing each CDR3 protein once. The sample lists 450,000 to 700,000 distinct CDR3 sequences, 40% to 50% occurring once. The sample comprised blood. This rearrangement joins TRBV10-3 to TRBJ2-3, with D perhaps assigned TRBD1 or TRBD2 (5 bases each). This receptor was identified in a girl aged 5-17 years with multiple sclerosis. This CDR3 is CAISDVGETDTQYF. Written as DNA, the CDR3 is TGTGCCATCAGTGATGTAGGGGAGACAGATACGCAGTATTTT.